This T cell receptor (beta chain) was documented in a study of CD8+CD57+ T cells in acquired aplastic anemia (dated by TCRdb to about 2018). About the study as a whole: DNA extracted from sorted CD4+ and CD8+ cells had a mean of around 3 ug, with a range of roughly 0.19 to 27.4 ug. For healthy donor samples, the average read count was about 9.9 million for CD4+ cells and approximately 11 million for CD8+ cells.

The CDR3 numbers 16 residues from cysteine through phenylalanine. This entry keeps only the CDR3 DNA: 48 bases, framed from base 1. Relative to germline, V is 0 bases shorter and J is 0 bases shorter, with 11 bases between their ends. For CDR1 and CDR2, the germline V gene lists SGHRS and YFSETQ. TCR beta VDJ combination and CDR3 sequence profiling used genomic DNA as the template. An Illumina HiSeq 2000 was used for TCR repertoire sequencing. On the study's bioinformatics: Repertoires were assessed using TRBV/TRBJ rearrangement plots, CDR3 size and DJ length profiles, and Simpson's diversity index. Whichever DNA sequence was most abundant in the deep sequencing data was defined as the immunodominant clone. CDR3 amino acid sequences were screened for sharing across subjects and were compared with published repertoires and the VDJdb database. TCRdb cleaned the public reads at Q25 with fastp, built clones with MiXCR and kept in-frame beta chains. Identical CDR3 proteins give one entry, which carries the most common genes and DNA. TCRdb's processing, not the authors', yielded these V and J calls. In all, the sample holds 200,000 to 250,000 distinct CDR3 sequences, and over 55% of those were seen once. The ten largest clones represent about 29% of the sample.

A single count supports this clonotype. What antigen it recognizes has not been identified. Base qualities are not at hand, and no much larger clone is one base apart. Evidence from one read is weak. The study deep-sequenced TCR repertoires of sorted CD4+ and CD8+ blood T cells from severe aplastic anemia patients and healthy subjects. Ficoll-Paque density gradient centrifugation was used to isolate peripheral blood mononuclear cells. Before DNA extraction, CD4+ and CD8+ T cells were sorted by FACS or by magnetic beads. The research as a whole found: Although around 30 CD8+ CDR3 sequences were shared by patients and controls, these sequences appeared highly expressed in patients and within the immunodominant clones of patients. Between patients and healthy controls, no significant difference in CD8+ Simpson's diversity was found (P=0.060).

The receptor comes from a human donor in good health. Recombination connected TRBV5-1 to TRBJ2-3; D gene: possibly TRBD1, on 5 matching bases. The sample comprised sorted CD4+, CD8+, or CD8+CD57+ T cells (not recorded which) from PBMCs. The DNA reads as follows: TGCGCCAGCAGCTTGGTTGCAGGGTCTAGCACAGATACGCAGTATTTT. Its amino acids are CASSLVAGSSTDTQYF.